The T cell receptor (beta chain) under discussion was sequenced for a study of T cell changes during pregnancy in multiple sclerosis. This clone was seen a handful of times. Repertoires were generated with immunoSEQ multiplex PCR, while TCRdb's copy carries only in-frame clones and drops some. In the table there are around 88,000 clones, just over 90% of which are singletons. In germline, CDR1 is SEHNR, CDR2 FQNEAQ (reference sequence). V lost 2 bases to trimming and J lost 6 bases; unmatched junction nucleotides: 4. The CDR3 loop spans 14 amino acids. The V call is TRBV7-9, the J call TRBJ1-1, with 9 bases that match TRBD1. The origin of this receptor is a female donor in good health, enrolled as a control in a pregnancy study. The material sequenced was peripheral blood, taken after pregnancy. The CDR3 coding sequence is TGTGCCAGCAGCTTAACAGGGGGCTTAGCTGAAGCTTTCTTT. Translation: CASSLTGGLAEAFF.